This TCR beta chain was retrieved from a study of cytomegalovirus exposure and HLA in healthy donors. Findings of the study overall: Later analysis suggested most CMV-associated TCR beta chains were HLA-restricted.

The study ran its PCR with 60 Vbeta and 13 Jbeta primers. The table came from immunoSEQ multiplex PCR; TCRdb's copy has only in-frame clones and leaves some out. Of around 230,000 clones in the sample, over 75% are singletons; the top ten hold less than 2%. This CDR3 region has 14 residues. Germline assignment: CDR1 SGHRS and CDR2 YFSETQ. V lost 5 bases to trimming and J lost 9 bases, with 18 bases between them. As concerns this clone: Its antigen is currently unknown.

This chain joins TRBV5-1 and TRBJ2-4; D is ambiguous. This TCR was sampled from a male donor in good health and CMV-seronegative. Sequenced sample: PBMCs. Here the CDR3 reads CASSYSTRSSIQYF. In DNA form, the CDR3 reads TGCGCCAGCAGTTACTCGACTCGGTCAAGCATTCAGTACTTC.